A selection of T cell receptor beta chains follows, all from one sample in a study of blood T cell repertoires in COVID-19. Sequenced by immunoSEQ multiplex PCR; TCRdb stores in-frame clones only, minus some. The sample yields around 620,000 clones, around 89% seen once. The sequenced sample consisted of peripheral blood. The receptors here all came from a woman in her late teens or twenties with acute or convalescent COVID-19. CDR3s leave out the opening cysteine and the closing phenylalanine or tryptophan. The D gene is left open where the match is weak.

v_call,d_call,cdr3_length,j_call,cdr3_aa
TRBV12-5,-,15,TRBJ1-2,ASGFLVRIGYSGGYT
TRBV2,TRBD2,12,TRBJ2-1,ASNRGGLIQEQF
TRBV5-6,TRBD1,14,TRBJ2-7,ASRSWGRGLTYEQY
TRBV9,-,14,TRBJ1-2,ASSPWDSPEDYGYT
TRBV6-5,TRBD1,9,TRBJ1-2,ASDRAYGYT
TRBV30,TRBD1,9,TRBJ1-1,AWSLGQGAF
TRBV2,-,9,TRBJ1-2,ASSDTVGYT
TRBV7-9,-,13,TRBJ2-7,ASSLSSGLAYEQY
TRBV6-6,TRBD1,11,TRBJ1-2,ASRGTGATGYT
TRBV29-1,TRBD1,8,TRBJ1-1,TSGGTEAF
TRBV6-2/TRBV6-3,TRBD1,10,TRBJ1-1,ASSSGGTEAF
TRBV6-5,-,10,TRBJ2-2,ASTSSAGELF
TRBV5-6,-,12,TRBJ2-3,ASSKGLSTDTQY
TRBV27,TRBD1,13,TRBJ1-5,ASSTGTGGNQPQH
TRBV27,-,15,TRBJ1-5,ASSPIPDRNSNQPQH
TRBV14,-,11,TRBJ1-1,ASMRVLGTEAF